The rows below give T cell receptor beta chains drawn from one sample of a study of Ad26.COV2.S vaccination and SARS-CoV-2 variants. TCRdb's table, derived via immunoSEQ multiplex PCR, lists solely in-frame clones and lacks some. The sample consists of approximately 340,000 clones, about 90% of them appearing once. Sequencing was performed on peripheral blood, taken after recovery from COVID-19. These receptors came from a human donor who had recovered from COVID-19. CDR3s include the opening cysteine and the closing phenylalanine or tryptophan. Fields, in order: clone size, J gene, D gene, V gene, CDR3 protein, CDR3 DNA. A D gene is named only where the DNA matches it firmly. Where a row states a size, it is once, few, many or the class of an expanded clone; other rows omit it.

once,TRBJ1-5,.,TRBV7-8,CASSTLGGESNQPQHF,TGTGCCAGCAGCACCCTGGGGGGTGAATCTAATCAGCCCCAGCATTTT
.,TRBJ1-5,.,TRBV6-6,CASSYDSNQPQHF,TGTGCCAGCAGTTACGATAGCAATCAGCCCCAGCATTTT
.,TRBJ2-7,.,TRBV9,CASSVDPLGSYEQYF,TGTGCCAGCAGCGTAGACCCACTTGGCTCCTACGAGCAGTACTTC
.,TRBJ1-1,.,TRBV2,CASSDPVGDQSNTEAFF,TGTGCCAGCAGTGACCCCGTAGGGGACCAATCGAACACTGAAGCTTTCTTT
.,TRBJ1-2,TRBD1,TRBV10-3,CAISEGTGLPGLGYTF,TGTGCCATCAGTGAAGGGACAGGGCTTCCCGGGCTTGGCTACACCTTC
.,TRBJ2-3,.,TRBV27,CASKVGGVGDTQYF,TGTGCCAGCAAAGTCGGCGGGGTGGGAGATACGCAGTATTTT
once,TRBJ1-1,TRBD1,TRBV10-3,CASTGGSTEAFF,TGTGCCTCAACAGGGGGTAGCACTGAAGCTTTCTTT
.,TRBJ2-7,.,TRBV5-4,CASSLAGQREQYF,TGTGCCAGCAGCTTGGCCGGACAGCGCGAGCAGTACTTC
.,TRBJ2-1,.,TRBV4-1,CASTRGGYNEQFF,TGCGCCAGCACAAGGGGGGGCTACAATGAGCAGTTCTTC
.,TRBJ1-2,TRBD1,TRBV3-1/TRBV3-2,CASSQGGQGHYGYTF,TGTGCCAGCAGCCAAGGCGGACAGGGCCACTATGGCTACACCTTC
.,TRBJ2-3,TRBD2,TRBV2,CASSPLAGADTQYF,TGTGCCAGCAGTCCTCTAGCGGGGGCAGATACGCAGTATTTT
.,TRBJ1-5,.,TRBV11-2,CASSPDNSNQPQHF,TGTGCCAGCAGCCCCGACAATTCCAATCAGCCCCAGCATTTT
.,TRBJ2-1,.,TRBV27,CASSPEVGNEQFF,TGTGCCAGCAGCCCCGAGGTTGGCAATGAGCAGTTCTTC
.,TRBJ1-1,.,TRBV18,CASSPLTGDEAFF,TGTGCCAGCTCACCCTTGACAGGCGATGAAGCTTTCTTT
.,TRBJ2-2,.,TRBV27,CACRPGSSNTGELFF,TGTGCCTGTCGGCCGGGGAGCTCGAACACCGGGGAGCTGTTTTTT
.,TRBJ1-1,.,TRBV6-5,CASSTDGGEAFF,TGTGCCAGCAGTACGGATGGGGGTGAAGCTTTCTTT
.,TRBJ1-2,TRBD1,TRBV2,CASSEGTGASVVNGYTF,TGTGCCAGCAGTGAGGGGACAGGGGCGAGTGTGGTCAATGGCTACACCTTC
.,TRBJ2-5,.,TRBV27,CASSLTRESTETQYF,TGTGCCAGCAGTTTAACGAGGGAGTCTACGGAGACCCAGTACTTC
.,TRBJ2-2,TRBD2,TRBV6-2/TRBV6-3,CASSTRTSRVNGELFF,TGTGCCAGCAGTACCCGGACTAGCCGAGTGAACGGGGAGCTGTTTTTT
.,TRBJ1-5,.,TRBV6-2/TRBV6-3,CASSGTRAGNQPQHF,TGTGCCAGCAGTGGCACAAGGGCAGGCAATCAGCCCCAGCATTTT
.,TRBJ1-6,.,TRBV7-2,CASSLVSYNSPLHF,TGTGCCAGCAGCTTAGTAAGCTATAATTCACCCCTCCACTTT
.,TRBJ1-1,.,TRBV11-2,CASLGYGLKNTEAFF,TGTGCCAGCCTGGGGTACGGTCTAAAGAACACTGAAGCTTTCTTT
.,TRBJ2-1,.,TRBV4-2,CASSQAEHNEQFF,TGTGCCAGCAGCCAAGCTGAACACAATGAGCAGTTCTTC
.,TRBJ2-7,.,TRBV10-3,CAISPGTAEYEQYF,TGTGCCATCAGCCCGGGAACAGCCGAGTACGAGCAGTACTTC
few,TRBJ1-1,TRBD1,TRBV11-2,CASSSGTGLTEAFF,TGTGCCAGCAGCTCCGGGACAGGGCTGACTGAAGCTTTCTTT
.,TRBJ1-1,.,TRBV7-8,CASSLTGKTEAFF,TGTGCCAGCAGCTTAACAGGGAAAACTGAAGCTTTCTTT
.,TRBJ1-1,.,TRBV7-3,CASSLQGTNTEAFF,TGTGCCAGCAGCTTACAGGGGACGAACACTGAAGCTTTCTTT
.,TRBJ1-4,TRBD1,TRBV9,CASSMGQGAFNEKLFF,TGTGCCAGCAGCATGGGACAGGGGGCGTTTAATGAAAAACTGTTTTTT
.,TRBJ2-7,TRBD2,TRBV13,CASSLAGPSGVSSYEQYF,TGTGCCAGCAGCTTAGCTGGCCCTAGCGGGGTAAGCTCCTACGAGCAGTACTTC
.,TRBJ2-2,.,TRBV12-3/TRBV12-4,CASTGNTGELFF,TGTGCCAGCACGGGGAACACCGGGGAGCTGTTTTTT